The rows below give T cell receptor beta chains drawn from one sample of a study of blood T cell repertoires in COVID-19. The data were produced by immunoSEQ multiplex PCR, yet TCRdb's version contains in-frame clones alone and is incomplete. There are hundreds of thousands of clones in the sample; roughly 80% occur only once, and 3% to 4.5% lies in the top ten. Sequenced: PBMCs or T cells enriched from blood (not recorded which). The source of these receptors is a woman in her forties who had been exposed to COVID-19. Both conserved end residues are part of each CDR3. D genes are given only for firm matches. Clone size is shown for a subset of rows, as once, few, many or a class of expanded clone.

TRBV9	TRBD2	TRBJ2-3	.	15	CASSKLAGAGDTQYF	TGTGCCAGCAGCAAACTAGCGGGGGCAGGAGATACGCAGTATTTT
TRBV7-2	.	TRBJ2-5	.	15	CASSLQTGLQETQYF	TGTGCCAGCAGCTTACAGACAGGACTCCAAGAGACCCAGTACTTC
TRBV5-1	.	TRBJ1-3	.	14	CASSSTLSGNTIYF	TGCGCCAGCAGCTCGACACTCTCTGGAAACACCATATATTTT
TRBV2	.	TRBJ2-1	few	12	CASSEAYSEQFF	TGTGCCAGCAGTGAAGCGTACTCCGAGCAGTTCTTC
TRBV6-4	.	TRBJ2-2	.	14	CASRLMTGTGELFF	TGTGCCAGCAGACTAATGACAGGCACCGGGGAGCTGTTTTTT
TRBV5-6	TRBD2	TRBJ2-5	.	16	CASSWGLAGDQETQYF	TGTGCCAGCAGCTGGGGACTAGCGGGGGACCAAGAGACCCAGTACTTC
TRBV11-2	.	TRBJ1-1	.	14	CASSLTLGGTEAFF	TGTGCCAGCAGCCTCACCTTAGGGGGCACTGAAGCTTTCTTT
TRBV7-9	TRBD1	TRBJ1-4	.	16	CATSGDRTNEIWKLFF	TGTGCCACCAGTGGGGACAGAACTAATGAGATCTGGAAACTGTTTTTT
TRBV10-3	.	TRBJ1-1	once	17	CAISARSLQGTHTEAFF	TGTGCCATCAGTGCCCGATCACTCCAGGGGACCCACACTGAAGCTTTCTTT
TRBV7-9	TRBD2	TRBJ2-7	.	15	CASSHPGLAGYEQYF	TGTGCCAGCAGCCATCCGGGACTAGCGGGATACGAGCAGTACTTC
TRBV5-6	TRBD1	TRBJ1-2	few	14	CASSAQGASYGYTF	TGTGCCAGCAGCGCACAGGGGGCAAGCTATGGCTACACCTTC